This T cell receptor beta chain emerged from a study of blood T cell repertoires in COVID-19. Across the study: The United States, Italy and Spain supplied acute and convalescent COVID-19 samples.

Participant ages covered about 18 to 100 years across approximately 25 US areas. Participants were placed into cohorts based on the clinical history they reported. Unmatched junction bases numbered 4, after V lost 6 bases and J lost 5 bases. CDR1 is LNHDA and CDR2 is SQIVND in the germline V gene (reference sequence). The CDR3 contains 16 residues. Authors' processing steps: Estimates of nucleated cell counts were drawn from the amplification of reference gene primers. This table comes from immunoSEQ multiplex PCR, and its TCRdb copy is limited to in-frame clones, with some not included. For V, J and clone size, that table is used; D and trimming come from the DNA. This sample carries about 200,000 clones, 89% of them seen once, and the ten largest clones take under 2.5%.

V gene TRBV19 combines with J gene TRBJ2-1; 16 nucleotides agree with TRBD2. The sequence came from a middle-aged woman with acute COVID-19. Source material: PBMCs or T cells enriched from blood (not recorded which). The DNA of the CDR3 is TGTGCCAGTAGGGGACTAGCGGGAGGGAGAGACAATGAGCAGTTCTTC. It translates to CASRGLAGGRDNEQFF.